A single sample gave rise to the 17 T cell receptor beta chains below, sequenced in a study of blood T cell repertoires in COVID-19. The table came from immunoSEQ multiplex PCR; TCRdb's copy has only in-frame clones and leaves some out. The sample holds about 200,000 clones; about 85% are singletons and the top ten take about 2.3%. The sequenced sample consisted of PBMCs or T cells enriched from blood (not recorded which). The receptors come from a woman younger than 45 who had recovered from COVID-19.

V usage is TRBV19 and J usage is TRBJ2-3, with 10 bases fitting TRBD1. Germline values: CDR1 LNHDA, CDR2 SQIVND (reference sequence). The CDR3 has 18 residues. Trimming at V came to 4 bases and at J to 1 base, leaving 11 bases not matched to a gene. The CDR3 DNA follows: TGTGCCAGTAGTAGAGACAGGGGGCCGCTAGCGGGCACAGATACGCAGTATTTT. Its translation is CASSRDRGPLAGTDTQYF.

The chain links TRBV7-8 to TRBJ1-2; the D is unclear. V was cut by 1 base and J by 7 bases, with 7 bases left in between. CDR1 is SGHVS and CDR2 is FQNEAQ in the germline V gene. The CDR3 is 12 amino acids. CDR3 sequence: CASSLVRGGYTF. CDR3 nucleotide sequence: TGTGCCAGCAGCTTAGTGCGGGGTGGCTACACCTTC.

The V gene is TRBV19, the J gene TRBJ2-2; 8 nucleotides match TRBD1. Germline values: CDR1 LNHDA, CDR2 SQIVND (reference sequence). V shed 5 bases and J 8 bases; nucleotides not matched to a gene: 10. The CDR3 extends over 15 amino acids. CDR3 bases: TGTGCCAGTAGTGCTCGGACAGGGTGGCGGGGGGAGCTGTTTTTT. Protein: CASSARTGWRGELFF.

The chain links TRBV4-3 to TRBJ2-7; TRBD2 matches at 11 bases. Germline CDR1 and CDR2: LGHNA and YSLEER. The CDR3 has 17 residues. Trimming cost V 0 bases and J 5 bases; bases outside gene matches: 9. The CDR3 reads CASSQDRLAGRQHEQYF. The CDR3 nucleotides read TGCGCCAGCAGCCAAGATCGACTAGCGGGGCGGCAACACGAGCAGTACTTC.

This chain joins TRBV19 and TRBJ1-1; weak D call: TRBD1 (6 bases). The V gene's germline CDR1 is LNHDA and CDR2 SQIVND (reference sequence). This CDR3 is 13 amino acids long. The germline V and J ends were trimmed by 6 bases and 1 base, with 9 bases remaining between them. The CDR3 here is CASRWTENTEAFF. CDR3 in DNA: TGTGCCAGTAGATGGACAGAGAACACTGAAGCTTTCTTT. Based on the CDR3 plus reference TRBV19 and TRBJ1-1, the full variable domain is DGGITQSPKYLFRKEGQNVTLSCEQNLNHDAMYWYRQDPGQGLRLIYYSQIVNDFQKGDIAEGYSVSREKKESFPLTVTSAQKNPTAFYLCASRWTENTEAFFGQGTRLTVV.

The CDR3 sequence: CASSQDPFNQPQHF. In nucleotides, the CDR3 is TGCGCCAGCAGCCAAGACCCCTTCAATCAGCCCCAGCATTTT. The chain recombines TRBV4-3 with TRBJ1-5; D remains unclear. The CDR3 length is 14 residues. Trimming left V 0 bases short and J 3 bases short, with 6 bases between. Germline loops: CDR1 LGHNA, CDR2 YSLEER.

CDR3 DNA sequence: TGTGCCAGCAGCTTGGCCAACGCCGGACCGGGACTAGCGGGACAAGAGACCCAGTACTTC. Translated, it gives CASSLANAGPGLAGQETQYF. The chain joins TRBV5-8 to TRBJ2-5; 13 nucleotides align to TRBD2. V shed 0 bases and J 2 bases; nucleotides not matched to a gene: 13. CDR3 length equals 20 residues. From germline, CDR1 is SGHTS and CDR2 YDEGEE.

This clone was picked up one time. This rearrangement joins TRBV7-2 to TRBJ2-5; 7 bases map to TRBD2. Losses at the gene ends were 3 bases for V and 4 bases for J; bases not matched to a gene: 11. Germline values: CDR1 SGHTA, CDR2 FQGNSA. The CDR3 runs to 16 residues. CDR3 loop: CASSFGRGSLRETQYF. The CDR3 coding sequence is TGTGCCAGCAGCTTTGGACGCGGGAGCTTGCGAGAGACCCAGTACTTC.

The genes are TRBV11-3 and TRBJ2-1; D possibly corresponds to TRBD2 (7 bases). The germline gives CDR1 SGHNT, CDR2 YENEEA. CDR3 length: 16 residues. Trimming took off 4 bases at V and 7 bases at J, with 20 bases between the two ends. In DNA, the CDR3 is TGTGCCAGCAGCTACAGGGTGGGGGGGACGTGGAATGAGCAGTTCTTC. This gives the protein CASSYRVGGTWNEQFF.

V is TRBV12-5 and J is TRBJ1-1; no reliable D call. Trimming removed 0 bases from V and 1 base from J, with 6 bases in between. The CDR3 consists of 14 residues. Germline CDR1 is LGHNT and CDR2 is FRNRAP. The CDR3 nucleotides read TGTGCTAGTGGTTTGGTACGAGAGAACACTGAAGCTTTCTTT. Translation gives CASGLVRENTEAFF.

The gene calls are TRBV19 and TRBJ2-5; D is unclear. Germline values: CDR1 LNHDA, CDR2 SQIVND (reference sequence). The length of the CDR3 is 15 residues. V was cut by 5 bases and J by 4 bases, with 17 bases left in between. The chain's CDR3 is CASSVDDPSAETQYF. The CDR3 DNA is TGTGCCAGTAGTGTTGACGACCCAAGCGCAGAGACCCAGTACTTC.

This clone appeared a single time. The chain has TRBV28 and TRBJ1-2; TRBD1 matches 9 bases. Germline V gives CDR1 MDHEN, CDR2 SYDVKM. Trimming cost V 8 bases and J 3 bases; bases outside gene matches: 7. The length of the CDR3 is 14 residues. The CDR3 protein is CASLDTGGYYGYTF. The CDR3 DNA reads TGTGCCAGCCTCGATACAGGGGGCTACTATGGCTACACCTTC.

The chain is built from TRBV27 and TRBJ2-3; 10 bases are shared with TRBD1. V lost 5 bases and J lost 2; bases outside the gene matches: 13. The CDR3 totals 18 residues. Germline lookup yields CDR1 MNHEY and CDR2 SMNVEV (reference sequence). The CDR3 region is CASSLLLPGQGITDTQYF. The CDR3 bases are TGTGCCAGCAGTCTTTTACTTCCGGGACAGGGGATCACAGATACGCAGTATTTT.

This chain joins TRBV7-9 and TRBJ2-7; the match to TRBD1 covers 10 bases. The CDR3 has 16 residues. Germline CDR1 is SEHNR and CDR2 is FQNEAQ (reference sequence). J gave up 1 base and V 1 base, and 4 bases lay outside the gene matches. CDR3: CASSLGGQGESYEQYF. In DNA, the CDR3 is TGTGCCAGCAGCTTAGGAGGACAGGGGGAATCCTACGAGCAGTACTTC.

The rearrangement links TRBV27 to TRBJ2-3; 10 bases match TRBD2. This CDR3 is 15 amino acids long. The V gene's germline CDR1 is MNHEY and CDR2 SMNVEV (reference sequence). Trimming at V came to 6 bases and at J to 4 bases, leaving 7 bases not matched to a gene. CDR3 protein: CASRETSGWADTQYF. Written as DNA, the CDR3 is TGTGCCAGCAGGGAGACTAGCGGGTGGGCAGATACGCAGTATTTT.

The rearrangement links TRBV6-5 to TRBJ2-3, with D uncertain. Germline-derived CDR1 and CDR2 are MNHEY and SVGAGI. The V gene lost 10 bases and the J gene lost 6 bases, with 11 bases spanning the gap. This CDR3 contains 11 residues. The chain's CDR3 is CATGKEDTQYF. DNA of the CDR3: TGTGCCACCGGCAAGGAGGATACGCAGTATTTT.

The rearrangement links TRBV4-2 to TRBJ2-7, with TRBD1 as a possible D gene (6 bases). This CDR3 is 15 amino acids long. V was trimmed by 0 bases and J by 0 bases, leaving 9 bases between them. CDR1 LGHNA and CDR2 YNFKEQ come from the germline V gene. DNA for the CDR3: TGTGCCAGCAGCCAAGAGGGACAATTCTCCTACGAGCAGTACTTC. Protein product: CASSQEGQFSYEQYF.